This T cell receptor (beta chain) was sequenced for a study of post-analysis software for immune sequencing data. Study-level results: Four to six TRBV segments, including TRBV5-6, TRBV5-1 and TRBV20-1, were more frequent in patients than controls. Under the F measure, samples that were prepared in one batch clustered strongly together.

J lost 5 bases, V lost 5 bases, and 9 bases had no gene match. The length of the CDR3 is 15 residues. Comments on this clonotype: Its antigen is not known.

The library was made from cDNA and included unique molecular identifiers. TCRdb re-analysed the PCR reads in MiXCR, keeping a single row per CDR3 protein. The table shows 350,000 to 450,000 distinct CDR3 sequences, with about 40% occurring only once. The genes are TRBV12-3 or TRBV12-4 and TRBJ1-5; 7 nucleotides line up with TRBD1. The sequenced sample consisted of blood. The source is a girl aged 2-15 years with multiple sclerosis. The CDR3 region has the DNA TGTGCCAGCAGTACCGAAGGGGGCTTCTATCAGCCCCAGCATTTT. It codes for CASSTEGGFYQPQHF.